Listed below are T cell receptor beta chains from one sample, sequenced in a study of blood T cell repertoires in COVID-19. Generated by immunoSEQ multiplex PCR, the TCRdb table keeps only in-frame clones and is missing some. The sample has 25,000 to 35,000 clones, approximately 80% seen once. The material sequenced was peripheral blood. Receptors originate from a man aged 65 to 85 with active COVID-19. Both conserved end residues are part of each CDR3. Each record gives: CDR3 protein, clone size, V gene. Only part of the rows carry a size: once, few, many, or a class if the clone is expanded.

CASSPLGVVTDTQYF - TRBV7-2
CASSLVHRGNTEAFF - TRBV5-4
CASSEFRGLIGDTEAFF few TRBV2
CASSYEPGQGGNQPQHF - TRBV6-2/TRBV6-3
CASSQDGRQGWQFF - TRBV4-1
CASSSLANTQYF - TRBV7-2
CASSPEHLIYGYTF - TRBV18
CASSLSGLTFQETQYF - TRBV5-6
CASKQGAGNTIYF once TRBV12-3/TRBV12-4
CASGPGQTYEQYF - TRBV9
CASSYGGQATGNTIYF - TRBV6-5
CASSHASGGGEQYF - TRBV3-1/TRBV3-2
CASSYGDNYEQYF - TRBV7-3
CASGLAAGGSYEQYF - TRBV12-5
CASSYDPGLGTDTQYF once TRBV7-2
CASSTPDRGRFEQYF - TRBV19
CASSTAGTGTYEQYF once TRBV6-5
CASSSRGGAYEQYF - TRBV7-2
CASSEDAGGYNEQFF few TRBV6-1
CASSGRGSGNTIYF - TRBV7-8
CASSLVGSGGHNEQFF - TRBV11-2
CASSQPLGEGSDTQYF - TRBV4-1
CAWNRDSFTDTQYF - TRBV30
CASSVWAGPQYNNEQFF - TRBV9